The clone carrying this T cell receptor (beta chain) was counted ten times or more. CDR3-region Arm-PCR and iRepertoire HTBI primers produced the TCR beta libraries. TCRdb recomputed calls from the multiplex PCR reads with MiXCR, one row per CDR3 protein. Altogether about 470,000 distinct CDR3 sequences are present, around 15% being singletons, with the ten largest covering 9% to 15%. This CDR3 has 15 amino acids. V lost 6 bases and J lost 1; bases outside the gene matches: 6. CDR1 and CDR2 from the germline V gene are MDHEN and SYDVKM. These data come from a study of regulatory T cells in long-lasting Graves disease. The time point denotes: newly diagnosed GD, antithyroid drugs for less than 3 months. Isolated PBMC RNA provided the starting material for the TCR library. The data also belong to a second study, concerning T cells in Graves' hyperthyroidism and ophthalmopathy. This second study says: Ophthalmopathy, as predicted by the model, came a median around 6 months after the prediction.

The TCR sequence derives from a man aged 35 to 55 with Graves disease. The V and J genes are TRBV28 and TRBJ2-5; TRBD2 matches at 9 bases. The specimen was peripheral blood mononuclear cells (PBMCs), collected at new diagnosis, from a patient treated with antithyroid drugs. The CDR3 loop is CASRPGTSIQETQYF. CDR3 nucleotides: TGTGCCAGCAGACCAGGGACTAGCATCCAAGAGACCCAGTACTTC.